Listed here are 17 T cell receptor beta chains from one sample, sequenced in a study of breast tumors, draining lymph nodes, adjacent tissues. Each CDR3 protein is one row after TCRdb ran MiXCR on the multiplex PCR reads. This table holds roughly 19,000 distinct CDR3 sequences, approximately 48% found once. Specimen: breast tumor tissue. The receptors originated from a female donor with breast cancer. Some clones in this sample may be carry-over from other donors' samples.

This chain connects TRBV20-1 to TRBJ1-1; D is uncertain. Trimming pared 4 bases from V and 0 bases from J, leaving 9 bases between. The CDR3 contains 13 residues. The germline gives CDR1 DFQATT, CDR2 SNEGSKA (reference sequence). DNA of the CDR3: TGCAGTGCTAATGGTGGGTTGAACACTGAAGCTTTCTTT. It specifies CSANGGLNTEAFF.

This clonotype was seen many times. The chain uses TRBV12-3 or TRBV12-4 and TRBJ2-7, with D hard to call. Trimming pared 7 bases from V and 7 bases from J, leaving 20 bases between. This CDR3 has 14 amino acids. This CDR3 is CASKHASNVGEQYF. The CDR3 DNA sequence: TGTGCCAGCAAACATGCCTCCAACGTCGGGGAGCAGTACTTC.

This clonotype was found many times. The rearrangement joins TRBV7-9 to TRBJ1-1; D remains unclear. Germline-derived CDR1 and CDR2 are SEHNR and FQNEAQ (reference sequence). There are 13 residues in the CDR3. V shed 1 base and J shed 4 bases, with 7 bases lying between them. This CDR3 is CASSLGSVTEAFF. As DNA, the CDR3 is TGTGCCAGCAGCTTAGGATCGGTCACTGAAGCTTTCTTT.

This clonotype was observed many times. This rearrangement joins TRBV19 to TRBJ1-4; D is undetermined. Between the trimmed V and J ends, which lost 4 bases and 13 bases, there was a span of 13 bases. This CDR3 comprises 12 residues. The V gene's germline CDR1 is LNHDA and CDR2 SQIVND (reference sequence). For the CDR3, the DNA is TGTGCCAGTAGTACGGGGTACATACGACTGTTTTTT. Translated, it gives CASSTGYIRLFF.

The gene calls are TRBV7-9 and TRBJ2-5; D unclear. From germline, CDR1 is SEHNR and CDR2 FQNEAQ (reference sequence). The CDR3 spans 13 residues. The CDR3 DNA is TGTGTGCGCTGGATCTTCAGAGTAGAGACCCAGTACTTC. It codes for CVRWIFRVETQYF.

This chain uses TRBV6-5 with TRBJ2-7, with 10 bases lining up with TRBD2. This CDR3 spans 20 amino acids. Germline V lookup: CDR1 MNHEY, CDR2 SVGAGI. With 6 bases clipped from V and 0 bases from J, the junction kept 20 bases outside the gene matches. The CDR3 protein is CASSLVPGQSGLAASYEQYF. For the CDR3, the DNA is TGTGCCAGCAGCCTCGTTCCGGGACAGAGTGGACTAGCGGCCTCCTACGAGCAGTACTTC.

Many counts were recorded for this clonotype. The gene calls are TRBV6-5 and TRBJ2-3, with TRBD1 matching 7 bases. After removal of 5 bases from V and 0 bases from J, the junction contained 8 bases not matched to a gene. The CDR3 contains 16 residues. Germline V lookup: CDR1 MNHEY, CDR2 SVGAGI. The CDR3 DNA follows: TGTGCCAGCAGTGCCCGACAGGGCGCCAGCACAGATACGCAGTATTTT. It yields the protein CASSARQGASTDTQYF.

Details on this clonotype: Given a much more abundant clone one base away, this may be a read error. The rearrangement uses TRBV7-8 and TRBJ1-1; TRBD1 might be the D (6 bases). Germline-derived CDR1 and CDR2 are SGHVS and FQNEAQ. The CDR3 has 15 residues. The chain's CDR3 is CASRTDRRMNTEALF. Here the CDR3 DNA reads TGTGCCAGCAGAACGGACAGAAGGATGAACACTGAAGCTCTCTTT. Full variable domain (missing parts from reference TRBV7-8 and TRBJ1-1): GAGVSQSPRYKVAKRGQDVALRCDPISGHVSLFWYQQALGQGPEFLTYFQNEAQLDKSGLPSDRFFAERPEGSVSTLKIQRTQQEDSAVYLCASRTDRRMNTEALFGQGTRLTVV.

This clonotype has more than one count but fewer than ten. The rearrangement uses TRBV20-1 and TRBJ1-6; TRBD1 matches 11 bases. The CDR3 runs 13 residues. J gave up 7 bases and V 5 bases, and 1 base lay outside the gene matches. CDR1 and CDR2 from the germline V gene are DFQATT and SNEGSKA (reference sequence). The CDR3 loop is CSAGTGGNSPLHF. CDR3 DNA: TGCAGTGCTGGGACAGGGGGAAATTCACCCCTCCACTTT.

Note on this clonotype: The junction does not match germline at one end; this may be a read error. V gene TRBV11-2 combines with J gene TRBJ2-1, with D perhaps TRBD1 (6 bases). Germline CDR1 reads SGHAT; CDR2 reads FQNNGV. The CDR3 runs 15 residues. CDR3 sequence: CASSLRQEPYNKQFF. In DNA, the CDR3 is TGTGCCAGCAGCTTAAGACAGGAGCCCTACAATAAGCAGTTCTTC.

V is TRBV11-3 and J is TRBJ2-1, with 8 bases that match TRBD2. This CDR3 has 15 residues. V was clipped by 1 base and J by 5 bases; unmatched bases: 4. The germline CDR1 and CDR2 sequences are SGHNT and YENEEA. The CDR3, as DNA: TGTGCCAGCAGCTTAGTACTAGCGGTAAACAATGAGCAGTTCTTC. Its translation: CASSLVLAVNNEQFF.

This clonotype appeared many times. This chain connects TRBV14 to TRBJ1-2, with a possible D match to TRBD1 (5 bases). Looked up from germline, CDR1 is SGHDN and CDR2 is FVKESK. The germline V and J ends were trimmed by 0 bases and 5 bases, with 16 bases remaining between them. The CDR3 is 16 residues long. The CDR3 protein is CASSQDLSGAEYGYTF. The CDR3 DNA follows: TGTGCCAGCAGCCAAGATCTTTCTGGGGCTGAGTATGGCTACACCTTC. Drawing the rest from reference TRBV14 and TRBJ1-2, the complete variable domain is EAGVTQFPSHSVIEKGQTVTLRCDPISGHDNLYWYRRVMGKEIKFLLHFVKESKQDESGMPNNRFLAERTGGTYSTLKVQPAELEDSGVYFCASSQDLSGAEYGYTFGSGTRLTVV.

The chain links TRBV7-8 to TRBJ2-2; D is possibly TRBD2 (6 bases). Germline V gene lookup returns CDR1 SGHVS and CDR2 FQNEAQ. Trimming shortened V by 0 bases and J by 5 bases, and 7 bases separated the two germline ends. The CDR3 consists of 14 residues. The CDR3 here is CASSLATRTGELFF. DNA for the CDR3: TGTGCCAGCAGCTTAGCGACTAGGACCGGGGAGCTGTTTTTT.

V and J are TRBV20-1 and TRBJ2-7; 11 positions match TRBD2. Germline V lookup: CDR1 DFQATT, CDR2 SNEGSKA (reference sequence). V was clipped by 6 bases and J by 2 bases; unmatched bases: 6. The CDR3 is made up of 14 amino acids. The chain's CDR3 is CSAEGLAGTYEQYF. The CDR3 DNA reads TGCAGTGCGGAAGGACTAGCGGGCACCTACGAGCAGTACTTC.

In its sample, this clonotype was seen many times. The chain is built from TRBV4-2 and TRBJ2-3; D gene unclear. The CDR3 loop spans 20 amino acids. V lost 0 bases and J lost 0, with 22 bases in between. Germline V gives CDR1 LGHNA, CDR2 YNFKEQ. CDR3: CASSQDPRKRDPSSTDTQYF. The CDR3 coding sequence is TGTGCCAGCAGCCAAGATCCTCGGAAGCGAGACCCATCTAGCACAGATACGCAGTATTTT.

This clonotype has a count of ten or more. One base away lies a much larger clone, so this may be a sequencing read error. V usage is TRBV14 and J usage is TRBJ2-6; possibly TRBD1 for D (5 bases). The CDR3 sequence is 17 residues long. Germline CDR1 and CDR2: SGHDN and FVKESK. The CDR3 sequence is CASSQEVLNSGATVLTF. CDR3 nucleotides: TGTGCCAGCAGCCAAGAGGTACTCAACTCTGGGGCCACCGTCCTGACTTTC.

This sequence joins TRBV7-2 and TRBJ2-7; the match to TRBD1 covers 9 bases. CDR3 size: 14 residues. V dropped 1 base and J dropped 4; count of bases not matched to a gene: 2. The germline V gene has CDR1 SGHTA and CDR2 FQGNSA. CDR3 sequence (DNA): TGTGCCAGCAGCTTAGGACAGGGGGGATACGAGCAGTACTTC. This translates into CASSLGQGGYEQYF.